These T cell receptor beta chains were read from a single sample in a study of T cells after yellow fever vaccination. MiXCR, run by TCRdb on the 5' RACE reads, gives a single entry per CDR3 protein. The repertoire holds over 250,000 distinct CDR3 sequences, with roughly 4.3% as singletons. The starting material was PBMCs, obtained 5 days after the yellow fever booster vaccination. The origin of the receptors is a man between 18 and 29 years old who received the YFV17D yellow fever vaccine. Each CDR3 is given with its conserved first and last residue. Fields, in order: D gene, J gene, clone size, V gene, CDR3 protein, CDR3 DNA. The D gene is left open where the match is weak. A clone size is listed for some rows: how often the clone was seen (once, few, many), or a class if it is expanded.

>NA|TRBJ2-3|NA|TRBV9
CASSHTDTQYF
TGTGCCAGCAGTCACACAGATACGCAGTATTTT
>NA|TRBJ1-3|few|TRBV21-1
CASSKVPAAKYTIYF
TGTGCCAGCAGCAAAGTTCCCGCTGCGAAGTACACCATATATTTT
>NA|TRBJ2-5|few|TRBV12-3/TRBV12-4
CASSARDPTTQETQYF
TGTGCCAGCAGTGCCCGGGACCCTACCACCCAAGAGACCCAGTACTTC
>TRBD1|TRBJ2-1|few|TRBV7-9
CASSPPTGGGPYNNEQFF
TGTGCCAGCAGCCCCCCGACAGGGGGTGGCCCCTATAACAATGAGCAGTTCTTC
>NA|TRBJ2-3|NA|TRBV28
CGSSQGDTQYF
TGTGGCAGCAGTCAGGGAGATACGCAGTATTTT
>NA|TRBJ1-4|few|TRBV19
CASSPPSNEKLFF
TGTGCCAGTAGTCCCCCGTCCAATGAAAAACTGTTTTTT
>NA|TRBJ1-5|many|TRBV12-3/TRBV12-4
CASSFRPEGLQPQHF
TGTGCCAGCAGTTTTCGCCCCGAGGGGTTACAGCCCCAGCATTTT
>NA|TRBJ1-1|few|TRBV5-1
CASSISSGTLNTEAFF
TGCGCCAGCAGCATCTCCTCCGGGACACTGAACACTGAAGCTTTCTTT
>NA|TRBJ1-3|few|TRBV2
CASSESRGNTIYF
TGTGCCAGCAGTGAATCACGTGGAAACACCATATATTTT
>NA|TRBJ1-5|NA|TRBV7-8
CASSLGAGKWAQHF
TGTGCCAGCAGCTTAGGTGCAGGGAAATGGGCCCAGCATTTT
>NA|TRBJ1-6|many|TRBV7-9
CASSLAATVNNSPLHF
TGTGCCAGCAGCTTAGCGGCGACAGTTAATAATTCACCCCTCCACTTT
>NA|TRBJ2-1|few|TRBV7-9
CASTKEGSRNEQFF
TGTGCCAGCACCAAAGAGGGCTCCCGCAATGAGCAGTTCTTC
>NA|TRBJ2-5|few|TRBV5-1
CASTRGGGETQYF
TGCGCCAGCACCCGTGGAGGGGGAGAGACCCAGTACTTC
>TRBD2|TRBJ2-5|few|TRBV5-1
CASTPGLAGVETQYF
TGCGCCAGCACCCCCGGACTAGCGGGGGTGGAGACCCAGTACTTC
>NA|TRBJ2-1|few|TRBV5-4
CASSLLRGNDNEQFF
TGTGCCAGCAGCTTGTTGAGAGGGAACGACAATGAGCAGTTCTTC
>NA|TRBJ2-1|NA|TRBV29-1
CSVVTVGGEQFF
TGCAGCGTTGTTACGGTGGGGGGTGAGCAGTTCTTC
>NA|TRBJ2-7|NA|TRBV3-1
CASSQLQGPYEQYF
TGTGCCAGCAGCCAGCTACAGGGCCCCTACGAGCAGTACTTC
>NA|TRBJ1-3|NA|TRBV14
CASSPWFSGNTIYF
TGTGCCAGCAGCCCGTGGTTCTCTGGAAACACCATATATTTT
>NA|TRBJ2-5|few|TRBV2
CASSLSGTQETQYF
TGTGCCAGCAGTTTATCCGGGACCCAAGAGACCCAGTACTTC
>TRBD2|TRBJ2-5|many|TRBV7-2
CASSPVTSGGAETQYF
TGTGCCAGCAGCCCCGTGACTAGCGGGGGGGCGGAGACCCAGTACTTC
>TRBD1|TRBJ1-1|few|TRBV12-3/TRBV12-4
CASSDNRGGPEAFF
TGTGCCAGCAGCGACAACAGGGGAGGCCCTGAAGCTTTCTTT
>NA|TRBJ2-3|few|TRBV7-3
CASSLLGNTQYF
TGTGCCAGCAGCCTCCTCGGAAATACGCAGTATTTT
>TRBD2|TRBJ2-6|NA|TRBV4-2
CASSQGNRGGRSGANVLTF
TGTGCCAGCAGCCAAGGGAACCGCGGGGGGCGCTCTGGGGCCAACGTCCTGACTTTC
>NA|TRBJ1-5|many|TRBV7-6
CASSLGGNSNQPQHF
TGTGCCAGCAGCTTAGGGGGTAATAGCAATCAGCCCCAGCATTTT
>NA|TRBJ2-2|many|TRBV7-2
CASSSINTGELFF
TGTGCCAGCAGCTCTATCAACACCGGGGAGCTGTTTTTT
>NA|TRBJ2-1|few|TRBV7-3
CASSLGDFLGGEQFF
TGTGCCAGCAGCTTAGGGGACTTCTTGGGCGGTGAGCAGTTCTTC
>TRBD1|TRBJ1-5|NA|TRBV19
CASSIDGTGHYSNQPQHF
TGTGCCAGTAGTATTGACGGGACAGGCCATTATAGCAATCAGCCCCAGCATTTT
>TRBD1|TRBJ1-3|many|TRBV10-3
CAISAGGAGNTIYF
TGTGCCATCAGTGCAGGGGGGGCTGGAAACACCATATATTTT
>NA|TRBJ1-5|few|TRBV7-2
CASSYGSYSNQPQHF
TGTGCCAGCAGCTATGGGAGTTATAGCAATCAGCCCCAGCATTTT
>NA|TRBJ2-2|many|TRBV4-3
CASSQDWGHTGELFF
TGCGCCAGCAGCCAAGACTGGGGGCACACCGGGGAGCTGTTTTTT
>NA|TRBJ1-1|many|TRBV4-3
CASSRRPQGTEAFF
TGCGCCAGCAGCCGCCGACCCCAAGGAACTGAAGCTTTCTTT
>NA|TRBJ1-3|few|TRBV4-3
CASSHRPGDTIYF
TGCGCCAGCAGCCATCGTCCCGGGGATACCATATATTTT
>NA|TRBJ1-4|few|TRBV4-1
CASSQVQGEEKLFF
TGCGCCAGCAGCCAAGTTCAAGGGGAGGAAAAACTGTTTTTT
>NA|TRBJ1-5|few|TRBV19
CASSMVSVRVGQPQHF
TGTGCCAGTAGTATGGTGTCAGTCCGGGTTGGTCAGCCCCAGCATTTT
>NA|TRBJ2-2|many|TRBV7-2
CASSVKIQNTGELFF
TGTGCCAGCAGCGTAAAGATACAGAACACCGGGGAGCTGTTTTTT
>NA|TRBJ2-1|NA|TRBV6-5
CASRNYYNEQFF
TGTGCCAGCAGAAACTATTACAATGAGCAGTTCTTC
>TRBD2|TRBJ2-1|few|TRBV10-2
CASSGRGEYTLYEQFF
TGCGCCAGCAGTGGGCGGGGGGAGTATACATTGTATGAGCAGTTCTTC
>NA|TRBJ1-2|NA|TRBV12-3/TRBV12-4
CASSFPGVNGYTF
TGTGCCAGCAGTTTTCCAGGGGTGAATGGCTACACCTTC
>NA|TRBJ2-5|many|TRBV20-1
CSCPERRAETQYF
TGCAGCTGCCCAGAACGGAGGGCTGAGACCCAGTACTTC
>TRBD2|TRBJ2-1|NA|TRBV10-3
CAISAQSGGYNEQFF
TGTGCCATCAGTGCCCAGAGCGGGGGTTACAATGAGCAGTTCTTC
>NA|TRBJ2-2|few|TRBV6-2/TRBV6-3
CASTYGQFTGELFF
TGTGCCAGCACCTACGGGCAGTTCACCGGGGAGCTGTTTTTT
>NA|TRBJ2-5|few|TRBV10-3
CAISERERETQYF
TGTGCCATCAGTGAGAGGGAGCGAGAGACCCAGTACTTC